The 26 T cell receptor beta chains presented below share a single source sample, sequenced in a study of T-cell reconstitution after alpha-beta-depleted transplantation in children. During its preparation, the TCRbeta library received unique molecular identifiers. Each CDR3 protein is one row after TCRdb ran MiXCR on the PCR reads. The table shows around 180,000 distinct CDR3 sequences, with roughly 10% occurring only once. The sequences come from PBMCs, collected before TCRalphabeta/CD19-depleted stem cell transplant. The receptor source for this set is a boy between 2 and 10 years old with acute myeloid leukemia, due to receive a stem cell transplant.

At least ten counts were recorded for this clonotype. The gene calls are TRBV18 and TRBJ2-1, with D unresolved. CDR3 size: 17 residues. V lost 4 bases, J lost 2 bases, and 18 bases lay in between. Germline CDR1 and CDR2: KGHSH and LQKENI. This CDR3 is CASSQNDVAYAYNEQFF. In DNA, the CDR3 is TGTGCCAGCTCACAAAACGATGTAGCCTATGCCTACAATGAGCAGTTCTTC.

This clonotype was picked up many times. V usage is TRBV2 and J usage is TRBJ2-7, with TRBD2 matching over 7 bases. This CDR3 is built from 15 residues. Germline CDR1 reads SNHLY; CDR2 reads FYNNEI. J lost 0 bases, V lost 1 base, and 3 bases had no gene match. The CDR3 nucleotides read TGTGCCAGCAGTGAAGAAGCGGGAAGCTCCTACGAGCAGTACTTC. This codes for CASSEEAGSSYEQYF.

This clonotype appeared many times. The chain recombines TRBV20-1 with TRBJ2-2, with TRBD2 matching 11 bases. Germline loops: CDR1 DFQATT, CDR2 SNEGSKA (reference sequence). The V gene end was trimmed by 3 bases and the J gene end by 0 bases; junction bases not matched to a gene: 0. There are 15 residues in the CDR3. The chain's CDR3 is CSARGLAANTGELFF. The DNA for the CDR3 is TGCAGTGCTAGGGGACTAGCGGCGAACACCGGGGAGCTGTTTTTT.

The genes are TRBV20-1 and TRBJ2-5, with 13 bases that match TRBD2. Germline V lookup: CDR1 DFQATT, CDR2 SNEGSKA (reference sequence). This CDR3 has 15 amino acids. V trimming: 3 bases; J trimming: 5 bases; junction bases outside the gene matches: 6. This chain's CDR3 is CSASPGTSGAETQYF. In DNA form, the CDR3 reads TGCAGTGCTAGTCCTGGGACTAGCGGGGCGGAGACCCAGTACTTC.

This clonotype has at least ten counts. The chain links TRBV15 to TRBJ2-5; 8 nucleotides match TRBD1. The CDR3 has 16 amino acids. With V trimmed by 1 base and J by 4 bases, 8 bases remained unmatched. Germline values: CDR1 LNHNV, CDR2 YYDKDF (reference sequence). The CDR3 nucleotides are TGTGCCACCAGCAGAGGAGACCAGGGGGCCGGAGAGACCCAGTACTTC. Amino acids: CATSRGDQGAGETQYF.

The sample holds many counts of this clonotype. This sequence joins TRBV11-2 and TRBJ2-3, with 9 positions matching TRBD2. Trimming cost V 6 bases and J 12 bases; bases outside gene matches: 13. CDR3 length equals 14 residues. Germline V gene data show CDR1 as SGHAT and CDR2 as FQNNGV. CDR3 sequence: CASRAGGREISQYF. As DNA, the CDR3 is TGTGCCAGCAGAGCGGGGGGACGGGAAATTTCACAGTATTTT.

This clonotype was recorded at least ten times. The chain employs TRBV3-1 and TRBJ2-1; the match to TRBD2 covers 9 bases. The length of the CDR3 is 16 residues. Germline CDR1 is LGHDT and CDR2 is YNNKEL (reference sequence). After removal of 2 bases from V and 5 bases from J, the junction contained 7 bases not matched to a gene. CDR3 in amino acids: CASSQMRRLADNEQFF. In DNA form, the CDR3 reads TGTGCCAGCAGCCAAATGCGCAGACTAGCGGACAATGAGCAGTTCTTC.

This clonotype was detected many times. This chain uses TRBV5-8 with TRBJ2-3, with 10 bases fitting TRBD2. The germline V gene encodes CDR1 SGHTS and CDR2 YDEGEE. After removal of 3 bases from V and 7 bases from J, the junction contained 11 bases not matched to a gene. CDR3 length: 16 amino acids. CDR3 amino acids: CASSSFQGLASHTQYF. DNA of the CDR3: TGTGCCAGCAGCTCGTTTCAGGGACTAGCGTCACATACGCAGTATTTT.

This clonotype was seen repeatedly, ten times or more. This rearrangement joins TRBV3-1 to TRBJ2-5, with D possibly matching TRBD2 (6 bases). CDR1 is LGHDT, CDR2 YNNKEL, per germline (reference sequence). The CDR3 extends over 17 amino acids. The V end was cut by 1 base, the J end by 3 bases, with 18 bases between. The CDR3 sequence is CASSQGGSGTLKETQYF. The CDR3 DNA is TGTGCCAGCAGCCAAGGGGGGTCCGGGACTCTTAAAGAGACCCAGTACTTC.

In this sample, this clonotype turned up many times. This chain connects TRBV7-2 to TRBJ2-3; no firm D call. Looked up from germline, CDR1 is SGHTA and CDR2 is FQGNSA. This CDR3 has 16 amino acids. V lost 1 base and J lost 0, with 11 bases in between. Here the CDR3 reads CASSLVKGQSTDTQYF. In DNA, the CDR3 is TGTGCCAGCAGCTTAGTAAAAGGTCAAAGCACAGATACGCAGTATTTT.

This clonotype was recorded many times. The V and J genes are TRBV7-2 and TRBJ2-1; D possibly corresponds to TRBD1 (6 bases). CDR3 length: 15 amino acids. Trimming shortened V by 1 base and J by 2 bases, and 9 bases separated the two germline ends. Germline assignment: CDR1 SGHTA and CDR2 FQGNSA. The CDR3 region is CASSLVRGAYNEQFF. The CDR3 DNA reads TGTGCCAGCAGCTTAGTCAGGGGAGCCTACAATGAGCAGTTCTTC.

This clonotype was seen many times. This may stem from a read error, because a much larger clone lies one nucleotide away. The chain has TRBV20-1 and TRBJ2-7; 14 bases align to TRBD2. The CDR3 extends over 17 amino acids. Per the germline V gene, CDR1 is DFQATT and CDR2 is SNEGSKA (reference sequence). The CDR3 here is CCASSGTSGSMVYEQYF. The CDR3 DNA sequence: TGCTGTGCCAGTTCCGGGACTAGCGGGAGCATGGTATACGAGCAGTACTTC.

Ten or more counts support this clonotype. The V gene is TRBV5-1, the J gene TRBJ2-7; 10 nucleotides match TRBD1. The CDR3 extends over 15 amino acids. V shed 0 bases and J 3 bases; nucleotides not matched to a gene: 3. Looked up from germline, CDR1 is SGHRS and CDR2 is YFSETQ. CDR3 in amino acids: CASSLAGTGVYEQYF. CDR3 DNA sequence: TGCGCCAGCAGCTTGGCCGGGACAGGGGTCTACGAGCAGTACTTC.

Many counts were recorded for this clonotype. The chain uses TRBV18 and TRBJ2-7; tentative D call: TRBD1 (7 bases). Germline V gives CDR1 KGHSH, CDR2 LQKENI. The ends were cut back, 6 bases at V and 0 bases at J, with 12 bases in the middle. The CDR3 runs to 14 residues. This chain's CDR3 is CASSDQGGSYEQYV. CDR3 sequence (DNA): TGTGCCAGCTCCGACCAGGGGGGCTCCTACGAGCAGTACGTC.

This clonotype has a count of ten or more. The V gene is TRBV25-1, the J gene TRBJ2-5; D is ambiguous. This CDR3 contains 15 residues. Trimming took off 2 bases at V and 5 bases at J, with 15 bases between the two ends. CDR1 and CDR2 from the germline V gene are MGHDK and SYGVNS. In DNA, the CDR3 is TGTGCCAGCAGTGAAAATGACAAAAATCCCGAGACCCAGTACTTC. This translates into CASSENDKNPETQYF.

As regards this clonotype: A read error is possible here, since a much larger clone lies one base away. V gene TRBV7-9 combines with J gene TRBJ2-5; 13 bases are shared with TRBD2. Germline CDR1 SEHNR, CDR2 FQNEAQ (reference sequence). This CDR3 comprises 17 residues. The CDR3 spells CASSARTSGSPRETQHF. The CDR3 DNA reads as TGTGCCAGCAGCGCCCGGACTAGCGGGAGCCCACGGGAGACCCAGCACTTC.

This clonotype was seen ten or more times. V is TRBV2 and J is TRBJ2-7; D unresolved. Germline V gene sequence: CDR1 SNHLY, CDR2 FYNNEI. The V end lost 2 bases, the J end lost 2 bases, and 13 bases lay between the germline ends. This CDR3 region has 15 residues. Here the CDR3 DNA reads TGTGCCAGCAGTGAATCGGGCATCCTTACCTACGAGCAGTACGTC. Translation gives CASSESGILTYEQYV.

The table lists this clonotype with many counts. The rearrangement uses TRBV20-1 and TRBJ1-2, with TRBD1 matching 7 bases. The germline gives CDR1 DFQATT, CDR2 SNEGSKA (reference sequence). This CDR3 region has 15 residues. The J segment lost 0 bases and the V segment lost 5 bases, leaving 9 bases of the junction unmatched. DNA for the CDR3: TGCAGTGCTCCCGGACAGGAGCAATCTAACTATGGCTACACCTTC. Translated: CSAPGQEQSNYGYTF.

This clonotype was recorded at least ten times. V and J are TRBV20-1 and TRBJ1-5; D possibly corresponds to TRBD1 (5 bases). The V and J ends lost 5 bases and 0 bases respectively, with 14 bases between them. Germline CDR1 DFQATT, CDR2 SNEGSKA (reference sequence). The CDR3 totals 15 residues. The CDR3 sequence is CSAGAAKGSNQPQHF. The CDR3 bases are TGCAGTGCTGGGGCGGCCAAGGGTAGCAATCAGCCCCAGCATTTT.

In its sample, this clonotype was seen many times. Given a much more abundant clone one base away, this may be a read error. CDR3 protein: CAISPPSELTDTQYF. The CDR3 coding sequence is TGTGCCATCAGTCCCCCTAGCGAGCTGACAGATACGCAGTATTTT. The gene calls are TRBV28 and TRBJ2-3, with D possibly being TRBD2 (6 bases). From germline, CDR1 is MDHEN and CDR2 SYDVKM. CDR3 size: 15 residues.

This clonotype was recorded many times. The chain has TRBV10-2 and TRBJ1-1; D call uncertain. Trimming shortened V by 3 bases and J by 3 bases, and 11 bases separated the two germline ends. Germline assignment: CDR1 WSHSY and CDR2 SAAADI. This CDR3 has 14 residues. The CDR3 spells CASSDIGMDTEAFF. CDR3 nucleotides: TGCGCCAGCAGTGATATAGGGATGGACACTGAAGCTTTCTTT.

This clonotype was seen at least ten times. The gene calls are TRBV7-9 and TRBJ1-2; D not certain. The CDR3 runs 14 residues. Trimming stripped 7 bases from V and 8 bases from J, with 20 bases between. Per the germline V gene, CDR1 is SEHNR and CDR2 is FQNEAQ (reference sequence). In DNA form, the CDR3 reads TGTGCCAGCAACAAAGACGGACCCACTCAGGGCTACACCTTC. Translation: CASNKDGPTQGYTF. Variable domain in full (rest from reference TRBV7-9 and TRBJ1-2): DTGVSQNPRHKITKRGQNVTFRCDPISEHNRLYWYRQTLGQGPEFLTYFQNEAQLEKSRLLSDRFSAERPKGSFSTLEIQRTEQGDSAMYLCASNKDGPTQGYTFGSGTRLTVV.

This clonotype was detected ten times or more. This chain joins TRBV29-1 and TRBJ2-7; D unresolved. Germline V gene data show CDR1 as SQVTM and CDR2 as ANQGSEA. Trimming took 0 bases from V and 0 from J, leaving 12 bases between them. This CDR3 has 15 residues. The CDR3 protein is CSVEDLAGPSYEQYF. The CDR3 nucleotides are TGCAGCGTTGAAGATCTCGCTGGCCCCTCCTACGAGCAGTACTTC.

This chain uses TRBV4-2 with TRBJ2-7, with 11 bases that match TRBD2. With 4 bases clipped from V and 6 bases from J, the junction kept 17 bases outside the gene matches. The CDR3 length is 18 residues. CDR1 and CDR2 from the germline V gene are LGHNA and YNFKEQ. CDR3 in amino acids: CASSRRQGNIAGGVEQYF. CDR3 DNA sequence: TGTGCCAGCAGCCGAAGACAGGGGAACATAGCGGGAGGGGTCGAGCAGTACTTC.

This clonotype was seen ten or more times. The rearrangement links TRBV3-1 to TRBJ1-2; D remains ambiguous. The ends were cut back, 3 bases at V and 8 bases at J, with 7 bases in the middle. Per germline, CDR1 LGHDT and CDR2 YNNKEL (reference sequence). The CDR3 sequence is 11 residues long. The CDR3 loop is CASSQYLGYTF. CDR3 sequence (DNA): TGTGCCAGCAGCCAGTACCTCGGCTACACCTTC.

At least ten counts were recorded for this clonotype. The chain has TRBV5-1 and TRBJ1-6; TRBD1 matches at 9 bases. Germline V gene data show CDR1 as SGHRS and CDR2 as YFSETQ. The CDR3 length is 14 residues. V dropped 4 bases and J dropped 7; count of bases not matched to a gene: 3. CDR3 protein: CASSRTGENSPLHF. CDR3 bases: TGCGCCAGCAGCCGGACAGGGGAAAATTCACCCCTCCACTTT.